The rows below give T cell receptor beta chains drawn from one sample of a study of T cell responses to AZD1222 COVID-19 vaccine. Method: immunoSEQ multiplex PCR; TCRdb's copy keeps in-frame clones and lacks some. The repertoire holds 45,000 to 55,000 clones, with roughly 84% as singletons. The specimen was peripheral blood, collected on day 0 of MenACWY control vaccination. The receptors originated from an adult in good health. The CDR3 runs from the conserved cysteine through the conserved F or W. D genes are given only for firm matches. Rows give clone size only sometimes, using once, few, many, or a class for an expanded clone.

abundance	j_gene	v_gene	d_gene	CDR3nt	CDR3aa
.	TRBJ2-1	TRBV9	.	TGTGCCAGCAGCGCCCATGGAAGACAGAATGAGCAGTTCTTC	CASSAHGRQNEQFF
.	TRBJ1-3	TRBV5-6	.	TGTGCCAGCAGACTCGGAAACACCATATATTTT	CASRLGNTIYF
once	TRBJ2-7	TRBV11-3	.	TGTGCCAGCAGCTTAGTCTCAGCTTACGAGCAGTACTTC	CASSLVSAYEQYF
.	TRBJ2-3	TRBV10-1	.	TGCGCCAGCAGTGTGAGGGCCTCCCGAGATACGCAGTATTTT	CASSVRASRDTQYF
.	TRBJ1-1	TRBV10-3	.	TGTGCCATCAGTGATGCCGGGGCGAACACTGAAGCCTTCTTT	CAISDAGANTEAFF
.	TRBJ1-3	TRBV28	.	TGTGCCAGCAGTTTCCGGGGGCGAGGAAACACCATATATTTT	CASSFRGRGNTIYF
.	TRBJ2-7	TRBV18	TRBD1	TGTGCCAGCTCACCAATCTTTACCCTGGACAGGGGGCCCCACGAGCAGTACTTC	CASSPIFTLDRGPHEQYF
.	TRBJ2-3	TRBV28	TRBD2	TGTGCCAGCAGTTTGATGTCGAGGGGACTAGCGACCTTTCTACGCACAGATACGCAGTATTTT	CASSLMSRGLATFLRTDTQYF
few	TRBJ2-5	TRBV30	.	TGTGCCTGGAGTGTAAGCAATAAAGAGACCCAGTACTTC	CAWSVSNKETQYF
.	TRBJ2-6	TRBV11-2	.	TGTGCCAGCAGCTTAAGGGCTCTGATAACTCGGGCCAACGTCCTGACTTTC	CASSLRALITRANVLTF
once	TRBJ2-7	TRBV30	.	TGTGCCTTTTTGGACGGCTCCTACGAGCAGTACTTC	CAFLDGSYEQYF
.	TRBJ2-5	TRBV9	TRBD2	TGTGCCAGCAGCCCGGCCGGGACTAGTAAAGAGACCCAGTACTTC	CASSPAGTSKETQYF
.	TRBJ2-7	TRBV27	.	TGTGCCAGCAGCCTTGACAGTTCCTACGAGCAGTACTTC	CASSLDSSYEQYF
few	TRBJ1-1	TRBV25-1	.	TGTGCCAGCAGTGAACCGGGACATCGAACTCTAGCTTTCTTT	CASSEPGHRTLAFF
.	TRBJ2-7	TRBV10-1	TRBD2	TGCGCCAGCAGTCTCGCGGGAGGTGCTTACGAGCAGTACTTC	CASSLAGGAYEQYF
.	TRBJ1-1	TRBV18	TRBD1	TGTGCCAGCTCACCGGGACAGGAGAACACTGAAGCTTTCTTT	CASSPGQENTEAFF
.	TRBJ1-1	TRBV9	.	TGTGCCAGCAGCGTAGCTACAGGTGGAGGGGGGGAGAACACTGAAGCTTTCTTT	CASSVATGGGGENTEAFF
.	TRBJ1-5	TRBV30	TRBD1	TGTGCCTGGAGCCGGGACAGGGTTAATCAGCCCCAGCATTTT	CAWSRDRVNQPQHF
.	TRBJ2-3	TRBV9	TRBD2	TGTGCCAGCAGCGTAGGCAGGTGGGGAGGGATCAGCACAGATACGCAGTATTTT	CASSVGRWGGISTDTQYF
.	TRBJ1-5	TRBV12-3/TRBV12-4	.	TGTGCCAGCAGTGGGACACGGCCGGGGCCCCAGCATTTT	CASSGTRPGPQHF
.	TRBJ2-3	TRBV6-5	TRBD1	TGTGCCAGCAGTTCTTTTAGGACAGGGAGAGCAGATACGCAGTATTTT	CASSSFRTGRADTQYF
few	TRBJ2-3	TRBV28	.	TGTGCCAGCAGTTCCCCATCGGGACTCACAGATACGCAGTATTTT	CASSSPSGLTDTQYF
few	TRBJ1-5	TRBV5-4	.	TGTGCCAGCAGTCAACAGGGTGTGGATCAGCCCCAGCATTTT	CASSQQGVDQPQHF
.	TRBJ1-1	TRBV28	.	TGTGCCAGCAGTTTAACCGTGCTGGCTGAAGCTTTCTTT	CASSLTVLAEAFF
.	TRBJ2-1	TRBV5-4	TRBD1	TGTGCCAGCAGACGGACAGGGAACTCCTACAATGAGCAGTTCTTC	CASRRTGNSYNEQFF
.	TRBJ1-6	TRBV7-2	.	TGTGCCAGCAGCTCAAATAGTAGAATAACGAATTCACCCCTCCACTTT	CASSSNSRITNSPLHF
.	TRBJ2-7	TRBV27	.	TGTGCCAGCAGTTCGGGACGGGGAGCTGGGGACGAGCAGTACTTC	CASSSGRGAGDEQYF
.	TRBJ2-1	TRBV5-1	TRBD2	TGCGCCAGCAGCTTATTTGCGGGGGGGCCGTTAAATGAGCAGTTCTTC	CASSLFAGGPLNEQFF
.	TRBJ2-3	TRBV28	TRBD2	TGTGCCAGCAGTCCCCCCCTGGGGGGGAGGACAGATACGCAGTATTTT	CASSPPLGGRTDTQYF
.	TRBJ1-4	TRBV25-1	.	TGTGCCAGCAGCAACCGAATGACAGCCAGGGATGAAAAACTGTTTTTT	CASSNRMTARDEKLFF
.	TRBJ1-2	TRBV5-5	.	TGTGCCAGCAGCTTGGCCGTCGGTCAGCATTATGGCTACACCTTC	CASSLAVGQHYGYTF
few	TRBJ1-2	TRBV19	.	TGTGCCAGTAGTATTCTCGATGGCTACACCTTC	CASSILDGYTF
.	TRBJ1-2	TRBV6-1	.	TGTGCCAGCAGTGCGGCGGACCTCCTAGCTAACTATGGCTACACCTTC	CASSAADLLANYGYTF
.	TRBJ2-1	TRBV19	TRBD2	TGTGCCAGTAGTCGGGGGGGCCCTAGCGACGGTGCCTACAATGAGCAGTTCTTC	CASSRGGPSDGAYNEQFF
.	TRBJ1-1	TRBV20-1	.	TGCAGTGCTAGGGACGACACTGAAGCTTTCTTT	CSARDDTEAFF
.	TRBJ2-5	TRBV2	TRBD2	TGTGCCAGCAAGACGGTGGGGACTAGCGGGAGGCAAGAGACCCAGTACTTC	CASKTVGTSGRQETQYF
.	TRBJ2-2	TRBV6-4	TRBD2	TGTGCCAGCAGTGAACGGGGGGAGAACACCGGGGAGCTGTTTTTT	CASSERGENTGELFF
few	TRBJ1-5	TRBV12-3/TRBV12-4	.	TGTGCCAGCAGTTTTCGTAACAATCAGCCCCAGCATTTT	CASSFRNNQPQHF
.	TRBJ2-1	TRBV19	TRBD1	TGTGCCAGTAGTATGGGTCGGGGACAGGGGGCTTATGAGCAGTTCTTC	CASSMGRGQGAYEQFF
.	TRBJ1-6	TRBV6-5	TRBD1	TGTGCCAGCAGCCGGACAGGGTGGGGTAATTCACCCCTCCACTTT	CASSRTGWGNSPLHF
once	TRBJ2-5	TRBV5-4	.	TGTGCCAGCAGCCCGACTGGTAGAGAGACCCAGTACTTC	CASSPTGRETQYF
.	TRBJ1-5	TRBV6-5	TRBD1	TGTGCCAGCAGACAGGGGATGATTCAGCCCCAGCATTTT	CASRQGMIQPQHF
few	TRBJ2-3	TRBV28	.	TGTGCCAGCAGCCCCGCGGGGCGGCGGTTAAGCACAGATACGCAGTATTTT	CASSPAGRRLSTDTQYF
.	TRBJ2-5	TRBV7-2	.	TGTGCCAGCAGCTGGAACTCAGGGTCCCAAGAGACCCAGTACTTC	CASSWNSGSQETQYF
.	TRBJ1-6	TRBV28	.	TGTGCCAGCAGTTCCGGTGGGGGGCATTCACCCCTCCACTTT	CASSSGGGHSPLHF
.	TRBJ1-6	TRBV25-1	.	TGTGCCAGCAGTGAATATGGGGGAACCTATAATTCACCCCTCCACTTT	CASSEYGGTYNSPLHF
.	TRBJ1-3	TRBV19	.	TGTGCCAGTAGTATAACGGCAGCTCCAAGCTCTGGAAACACCATATATTTT	CASSITAAPSSGNTIYF
few	TRBJ1-2	TRBV30	TRBD1	TGTGCCTGGACCTACGGATCAGGGGGCAGAGGCTACACCTTC	CAWTYGSGGRGYTF
.	TRBJ1-2	TRBV10-2	.	TGCGCCAGCAGTGAAGGGATGAGCGTCTATGGCTACACCTTC	CASSEGMSVYGYTF
few	TRBJ1-5	TRBV6-5	.	TGTGCCAGCACCCTAGAGGCGTCCCCCTCTCAGCCCCAGCATTTT	CASTLEASPSQPQHF
.	TRBJ2-7	TRBV5-1	TRBD1	TGCGCCAGCAGCTTTGGGACAGGAGAGGAGGAGCAGTACTTC	CASSFGTGEEEQYF
.	TRBJ2-1	TRBV7-9	TRBD1	TGTGCCAGCAGGTCCCGGGACAGGGGGCTAGCGGGAGATGAGCAGTTCTTC	CASRSRDRGLAGDEQFF
.	TRBJ2-2	TRBV5-1	.	TGCGCCAGCAGCTTGTTCACAGGCACCGGGGAGCTGTTTTTT	CASSLFTGTGELFF
.	TRBJ1-5	TRBV6-5	.	TGTGCCAGCAGCATCCCCTCCTTTAGCAATCAGCCCCAGCATTTT	CASSIPSFSNQPQHF